This record concerns one T cell receptor (beta chain) sequence. The antigen is undetermined. This sample stems from a study of T cells in tuberculosis. Some clones are missing from TCRdb's copy, which holds only in-frame ones; the method was immunoSEQ multiplex PCR. Found here are around 29,000 clones, over 90% of them singletons; the top ten hold just under 5%. The V segment lost 4 bases and the J segment 7 bases; nucleotides outside the gene matches: 7. The CDR3 extends over 16 amino acids. CDR1 is SGHTA, CDR2 FQGNSA, per germline. Study-level results: The TCR-beta difference was not significant; alpha differences partly reflected length.

The clonotype originates from a donor aged 5-35 years with latent tuberculosis or without tuberculosis infection. What was sequenced was PBMCs. The chain employs TRBV7-2 and TRBJ2-7; 16 bases agree with TRBD2. The CDR3 sequence is CASSSMGLAGGREQYF. CDR3 bases: TGTGCCAGCAGCTCGATGGGACTAGCGGGGGGGCGAGAGCAGTACTTC.